This TCR beta chain is from a study of PD-1 blockade in classical Hodgkin lymphoma (dated by TCRdb to about 2020). Broadly, across the study: Nivolumab dosing was 3 mg/kg intravenously every 2 weeks, continuing until either disease progression or unacceptable toxicity. The study used CyTOF and TCR beta sequencing to define a peripheral blood immune signature of response to PD-1 blockade in classical Hodgkin lymphoma. Here is what the overall study found, with its caveats: The study was limited to a single clinical trial cohort, and causes of repertoire differences, possibly disease activity or prior therapy, remained undefined. Baseline TCR diversity was reported as lower in newly diagnosed patients than in healthy donors, and lower still in relapsed/refractory patients. CD4+ but not CD8+ TCR diversity rose significantly by C4D1 (p=0.0027 vs p=0.16), most apparent in complete responders (p=0.02). Lower diversity was observed in patients in whom nivolumab was started less than 1 year after ASCT, and these patients were excluded from later analyses so that confounding by immune reconstitution would be avoided. Trial patients achieving complete response had baseline diversity similar to newly diagnosed patients, whereas partial responders and progressors had significantly lower diversity.

The sample's time point label is to be understood as: cycle 4 day 1 (C4D1), after more than five weeks of nivolumab. Relapse after autologous stem cell transplantation had occurred in all trial patients, and cohorts A, B and C were distinguished by prior brentuximab vedotin exposure. Using a Miltenyi CD4+ T cell isolation kit, CD4+ T cells were purified from thawed PBMCs through magnetic negative selection. The trial cohort was composed of 56 patients with relapsed/refractory classical Hodgkin lymphoma, for whom complete response, partial response or progressive disease was recorded as best overall response. In the multi-cohort phase II CheckMate 205 trial, trial patients received single-agent nivolumab. An independent review committee assessed best overall response using the 2007 International Working Group response criteria. Trial PBMCs were collected immediately before nivolumab initiation (C1D1) and during therapy at cycle 2 day 1 and cycle 4 day 1. After peripheral blood was drawn into 8 mL Vacutainer Cell Preparation Tubes, PBMCs were isolated by centrifugation and then cryopreserved. Purified CD4+ and CD8+ fractions were prepared only for cases with an additional available PBMC sample. On LS columns in a quadroMACS separator, the magnetically labelled cells were depleted, and the flow-through was collected as the purified fraction.

As for this clone: Its antigen specificity is not known. No base-level quality is on record; no much larger clone is a single base apart.

Inclusive of the bounding cysteine and phenylalanine, the CDR3 is 14 residues long. Only the CDR3 region is kept as DNA, spanning 42 bases read in frame from base 1. CDR1 and CDR2, per the germline V gene, are SNHLY and FYNNEI. A distance of 9 bases separates the germline ends of V and J, which lose 4 bases and 0 bases respectively. Genomic DNA was isolated using the Qiagen DNeasy kit from unsorted PBMCs as well as from negatively selected CD4+ and CD8+ fractions. Amplification of TCR beta CDR3 regions was done by immunoSEQ multiplex PCR with primers that anneal to V and J segments. A synthetic immune receptor repertoire was used to minimize amplification bias, and remaining bias was computationally removed after sequencing. The original methods were these. Repertoire diversity was quantified as the Shannon entropy index using custom Python scripts. Unsorted, CD4+ and CD8+ repertoires were analyzed separately, except in combined analyses where CD4+ and CD8+ sequences were merged in silico. A clone was considered expanded if an increase in frequency of at least 2-fold after treatment relative to C1D1 was found, and a pseudocount of 0.5 was applied to clones undetected at baseline. Singleton clones were defined as clones with 0 or 1 copy at C1D1, and non-singleton clones were defined as clones with 2 or more copies. By matching protein sequences in sorted samples from the same patient, clones expanded in unsorted samples were annotated as CD4+, CD8+ or unknown. Wilcoxon tests on paired samples were used to test diversity changes from C1D1 to C4D1. Held by TCRdb, this immuneACCESS table contains in-frame sequences only and omits some clones. Under half of the omission traces to an unresolved V gene where checked; the cause of the rest is unknown. Clone size and V and J calls were adopted from that table, with D and trimming inferred from the DNA. This sample lists some 30,000 clones; about 90% were detected once. Approximately 0.27% of the sample rests with the top ten.

The chain uses TRBV2 and TRBJ1-1; there is no confident call for the D gene. This clonotype originated in a human donor with classical Hodgkin lymphoma. The source was CD4+ T cells from blood, collected before the fourth cycle of nivolumab. The CDR3 is CASSGRFMNTEAFF. DNA sequence: TGTGCCAGCAGTGGACGGTTTATGAACACTGAAGCTTTCTTT.